One and the same sample provided the 8 T cell receptor beta chains below, sequenced in a study of PD-L1 blockade in urothelial cancer. The protocol was immunoSEQ multiplex PCR, while the TCRdb copy is restricted to in-frame clones and leaves out a portion. This table has more than 55,000 clones, about four fifths appearing once. Time point meaning: pretreatment peripheral blood. Sequencing was performed on PBMCs, taken around atezolizumab (anti-PD-L1) treatment. These receptors all come from a man between 65 and 80 years old with urothelial cancer.

This chain links TRBV27 with TRBJ1-2; 9 nucleotides match TRBD1. Trimming cost V 6 bases and J 6 bases; bases outside gene matches: 8. The CDR3 consists of 14 residues. CDR1 and CDR2 (germline): MNHEY, SMNVEV (reference sequence). CDR3 in DNA: TGTGCCAGCAGCTTACAGGGGGCGCCCGATGGCTACACCTTC. As protein: CASSLQGAPDGYTF.

This clone appeared a few times. The rearrangement joins TRBV19 to TRBJ1-4; D possibly corresponds to TRBD1 (6 bases). Germline CDR1 is LNHDA and CDR2 is SQIVND (reference sequence). The CDR3 runs to 13 residues. Trimming removed 10 bases from V and 7 bases from J, with 16 bases in between. DNA for the CDR3: TGTGCCAACCCGGGACATTCGGGTGAAAAACTGTTTTTT. Its translation is CANPGHSGEKLFF.

This clone was seen once. This rearrangement joins TRBV11-2 to TRBJ2-7; TRBD2 matches at 15 bases. V was pared by 1 base and J by 3 bases, with 4 bases of the junction left unmatched. The germline gives CDR1 SGHAT, CDR2 FQNNGV. The CDR3 extends over 17 amino acids. CDR3 coding DNA: TGTGCCAGCAGCTTAGGAGGGACTAGCGGGGGGATCTACGAGCAGTACTTC. This gives the protein CASSLGGTSGGIYEQYF.

This clone was picked up one time. The chain is built from TRBV7-2 and TRBJ1-1; D perhaps matches TRBD1 (5 bases). Germline CDR1 and CDR2: SGHTA and FQGNSA. The CDR3 is made up of 12 amino acids. V lost 1 base to trimming and J lost 8 bases, with 8 bases between them. The CDR3 sequence: CASSLVAGEAFF. The CDR3 coding sequence is TGTGCCAGCAGCTTAGTGGCAGGGGAAGCTTTCTTT.

The J gene is TRBJ2-2, the V gene TRBV10-3, with D perhaps TRBD1 (6 bases). Trimming took off 2 bases at V and 2 bases at J, with 21 bases between the two ends. CDR1 and CDR2 from the germline V gene are ENHRY and SYGVKD. The CDR3 is made up of 19 amino acids. CDR3 nucleotides: TGTGCCATCAGTGAGACCCAAGAAACCGGACAGCGAAACACCGGGGAGCTGTTTTTT. Protein: CAISETQETGQRNTGELFF.

The chain has TRBV20-1 and TRBJ1-2, with D possibly being TRBD1 (6 bases). CDR3 length: 11 amino acids. V was cut by 1 base and J by 11 bases, with 11 bases left in between. The germline V gene encodes CDR1 DFQATT and CDR2 SNEGSKA (reference sequence). Here the CDR3 DNA reads TGCAGTGCTAGAGTGGACAGATTATACACCTTC. It codes for CSARVDRLYTF.

V and J are TRBV30 and TRBJ2-3, with a possible D match to TRBD2 (6 bases). From germline, CDR1 is GTSNPN and CDR2 SVGIG (reference sequence). This CDR3 contains 15 residues. V lost 2 bases and J lost 4, with 16 bases in between. For the CDR3, the DNA is TGTGCCTGGAGTCTCCGGATGGGGGGAGCAGATACGCAGTATTTT. This sequence encodes CAWSLRMGGADTQYF. Full variable domain (outside the CDR3, taken from reference TRBV30 and TRBJ2-3): SQTIHQWPATLVQPVGSPLSLECTVEGTSNPNLYWYRQAAGRGLQLLFYSVGIGQISSEVPQNLSASRPQDRQFILSSKKLLLSDSGFYLCAWSLRMGGADTQYFGPGTRLTVL.

This chain links TRBV25-1 with TRBJ1-2, with TRBD1 matching over 7 bases. This CDR3 is 14 amino acids long. CDR1 is MGHDK, CDR2 SYGVNS, per germline. V lost 4 bases and J lost 4; bases outside the gene matches: 6. CDR3 bases: TGTGCCAGCAGTGCCCAGGGGGGAATCTATGGCTACACCTTC. This sequence encodes CASSAQGGIYGYTF.